This T cell receptor beta chain stems from a study of blood T cells in healthy people across ages. A few counts support this clonotype. Its matching antigen is unknown. A second roughly 6 to 11 cycle PCR used barcoded and J-beta primers. One entry per CDR3 protein, called by TCRdb with MiXCR from the 5' RACE reads. The sample carries 600,000 or so distinct CDR3 sequences, less than 35% recorded once. Study findings and constraints: Comparison with aged donors showed that long-lived donors had more naive CD4+ cells and higher diversity.

This clonotype originated in an elderly woman in good health. The sequenced material came from blood.

CDR3: CASSIRETEAFF. The DNA of the CDR3 is TGTGCCAGTAGTATAAGGGAAACTGAAGCTTTCTTT. V is TRBV19 and J is TRBJ1-1; unclear D gene. The CDR3 is 12 residues long. Germline V gives CDR1 LNHDA, CDR2 SQIVND (reference sequence). Trimming shortened V by 2 bases and J by 5 bases, and 6 bases separated the two germline ends.